This T cell receptor beta chain was identified during a study of shared clonotypes between healthy human individuals. Per the study methods: ImmunoSEQ output lacked quality scores and full-length reads, limiting matched filtering. Generated by immunoSEQ multiplex PCR, the TCRdb table keeps only in-frame clones and is missing some. V, J and clone size derive from that table, while D and trimming were established from the DNA sequence. The sample holds more than 1,200,000 clones; around 98.5% are singletons and the top ten take 0.36%. CDR3 length: 11 amino acids. In germline, CDR1 is MNHNY, CDR2 SVGAGI (reference sequence). The V end was cut by 8 bases, the J end by 4 bases, with 6 bases between.

Input material: naive CD4+ T cells sorted from blood. Subset given: CD45RA+ positively selected. The source is a man aged 25 to 40 in good health. The chain combines TRBV6-6 with TRBJ2-1; perhaps D is TRBD1 or TRBD2 (5 bases each). The CDR3 here is CASGGYNEQFF. The CDR3 nucleotides are TGTGCCAGCGGGGGTTACAATGAGCAGTTCTTC.